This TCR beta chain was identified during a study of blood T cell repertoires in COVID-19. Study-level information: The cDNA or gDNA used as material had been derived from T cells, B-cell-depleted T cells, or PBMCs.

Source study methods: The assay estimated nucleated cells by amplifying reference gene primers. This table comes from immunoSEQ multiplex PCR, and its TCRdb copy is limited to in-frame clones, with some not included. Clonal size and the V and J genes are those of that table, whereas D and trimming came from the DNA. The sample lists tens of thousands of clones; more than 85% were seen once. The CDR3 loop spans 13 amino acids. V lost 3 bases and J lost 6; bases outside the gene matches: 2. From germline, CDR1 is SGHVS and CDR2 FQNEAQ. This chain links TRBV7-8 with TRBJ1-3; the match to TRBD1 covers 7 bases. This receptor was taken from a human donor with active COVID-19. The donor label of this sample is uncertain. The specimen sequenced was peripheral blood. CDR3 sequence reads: CASSFGTENTIYF. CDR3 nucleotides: TGTGCCAGCAGCTTTGGGACAGAAAACACCATATATTTT.